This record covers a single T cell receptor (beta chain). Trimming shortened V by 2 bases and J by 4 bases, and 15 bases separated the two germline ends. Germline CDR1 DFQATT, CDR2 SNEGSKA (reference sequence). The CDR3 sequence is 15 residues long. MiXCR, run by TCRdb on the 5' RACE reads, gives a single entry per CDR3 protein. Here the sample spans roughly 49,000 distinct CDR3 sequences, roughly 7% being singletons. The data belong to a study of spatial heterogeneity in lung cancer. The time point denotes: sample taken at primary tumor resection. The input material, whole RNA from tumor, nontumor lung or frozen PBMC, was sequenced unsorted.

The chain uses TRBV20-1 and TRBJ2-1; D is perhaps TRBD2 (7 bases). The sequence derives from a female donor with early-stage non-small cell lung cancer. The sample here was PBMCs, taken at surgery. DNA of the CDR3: TGCAGTGCTAGAACCCCGGGGGGCATATACAATGAGCAGTTCTTC. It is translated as CSARTPGGIYNEQFF.